This TCR beta chain was sequenced in a study of CDR3 diversity in severe acne. The CDR3 consists of 19 residues. V was clipped by 6 bases and J by 0 bases, with 26 bases between them. The V gene's germline CDR1 is MNHEY and CDR2 SVGAGI. TCRdb recomputed calls from the PCR reads with MiXCR, one row per CDR3 protein. The sample has 84,000 or so distinct CDR3 sequences, around half seen once. This clonotype was detected ten times or more. The chain links TRBV6-5 to TRBJ1-2; D not resolved. Sequenced input: blood. The sequence came from a male donor in good health, serving as a control. The CDR3 DNA reads as TGTGCCAGCAGGCCACGCAGGACGTCAGAAAAGCCTCCTAACTATGGCTACACCTTC. Translated, it gives CASRPRRTSEKPPNYGYTF.